This T cell receptor (beta chain) was observed in a study of shared clonotypes between healthy human individuals. Study overall: Aged 18 to 49, the donors were two women and a few men.

V lost 0 bases, J lost 4 bases, and 9 bases lay in between. Germline loops: CDR1 LGHNA, CDR2 YSLEER. The CDR3 length is 14 residues. Every subset had its genomic DNA shared out evenly among several immunoSEQ plates. Assay: immunoSEQ multiplex PCR; the TCRdb copy retains only in-frame clones and omits some. The profile covers about 2.3 million clones, with approximately 90% appearing a single time and roughly 0.34% taken by the ten largest. V and J are TRBV4-3 and TRBJ1-1, with no clear D. Sequencing input: naive CD4+ T cells from PBMCs. The subset was: CD45RA+ positively selected. This sequence originates from a man aged 18 to 30 in good health. Some clones in this sample may be carry-over from other donors' samples. CDR3 nucleotides: TGCGCCAGCAGCCAAGAGGCCAGCTCCACTGAAGCTTTCTTT. It encodes CASSQEASSTEAFF.